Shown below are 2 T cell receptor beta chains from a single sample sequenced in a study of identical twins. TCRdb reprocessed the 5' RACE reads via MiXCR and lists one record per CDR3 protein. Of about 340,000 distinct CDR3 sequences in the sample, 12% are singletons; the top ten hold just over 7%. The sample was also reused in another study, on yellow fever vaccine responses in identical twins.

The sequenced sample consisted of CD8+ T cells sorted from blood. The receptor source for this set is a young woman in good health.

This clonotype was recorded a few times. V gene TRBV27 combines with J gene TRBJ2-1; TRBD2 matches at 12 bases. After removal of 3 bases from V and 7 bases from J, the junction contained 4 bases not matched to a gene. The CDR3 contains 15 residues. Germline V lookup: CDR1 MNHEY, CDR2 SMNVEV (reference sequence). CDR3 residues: CASSFETSGSNEQFF. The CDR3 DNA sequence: TGTGCCAGCAGTTTCGAGACTAGCGGGAGTAATGAGCAGTTCTTC.

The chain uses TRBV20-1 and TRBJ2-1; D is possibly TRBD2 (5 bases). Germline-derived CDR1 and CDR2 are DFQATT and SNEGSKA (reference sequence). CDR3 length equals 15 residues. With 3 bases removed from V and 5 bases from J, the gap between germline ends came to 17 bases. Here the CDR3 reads CSASGGWARNNEQFF. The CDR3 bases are TGCAGTGCTAGTGGAGGTTGGGCCAGAAACAATGAGCAGTTCTTC.